This record looks at one T cell receptor (beta chain) sequence and its context. A much larger clone is a single base away; this may be a read error. The read halts 3 residues ahead of the CDR3 end, with the missing end drawn from the germline J gene. The sample contains more than one DNA sequence encoding this CDR3. This sample is part of a study of T cell clonality in common variable immunodeficiency. Sequencing used immunoSEQ multiplex PCR; TCRdb keeps in-frame clones, though not all of them. The specimen has roughly 60,000 clones, none found just once. V lost 7 bases to trimming and J lost 1 base, with 11 bases between them. CDR1 is SEHNR and CDR2 is FQNEAQ in the germline V gene (reference sequence). CDR3 length equals 13 residues.

The source is a person aged 18-70 years in good health. The sample taken for sequencing was peripheral blood mononuclear cells. The chain combines TRBV7-9 with TRBJ2-7; no firm D call. CDR3 region: CASTSVVSYEQYF. Partial CDR3 DNA: TGTGCCAGCACCTCGGTAGTATCCTACGAG.